A selection of T cell receptor beta chains follows, all from one sample in a study of shared clonotypes between healthy human individuals. Using immunoSEQ multiplex PCR, the repertoire was profiled, and TCRdb retains in-frame clones only, with some absent. The sample yields 2 million to 2.5 million clones, almost 96% seen once. The specimen sequenced was naive CD4+ T cells sorted from blood. Receptor source: a man between 18 and 35 years old in good health. Both conserved end residues are part of each CDR3. A D gene is named only where the DNA matches it firmly. Only some rows state a clone size, as once, few, many or a class for expanded clones.

CDR3	D	size	V	J
CASAFSGGSDTQYF	TRBD2	NA	TRBV25-1	TRBJ2-3
CGGGRDTQYF	TRBD2	once	TRBV7-7	TRBJ2-3
CASSLIPGAYNEQFF	NA	once	TRBV5-1	TRBJ2-1
CASSLGTSGTYNEQFF	TRBD2	NA	TRBV7-2	TRBJ2-1
CASSLVGDTQYF	NA	NA	TRBV7-2	TRBJ2-3
CASRGLDYTF	NA	NA	TRBV28	TRBJ1-2
CASSEAGRGFSGANVLTF	TRBD2	NA	TRBV6-1	TRBJ2-6
CASSPNENTGELFF	NA	NA	TRBV18	TRBJ2-2
CASSLPGRESTDTQYF	NA	once	TRBV5-4	TRBJ2-3
CASMVYEQYF	NA	NA	TRBV19	TRBJ2-7
CASSQQTGLRAEKLFF	TRBD1	NA	TRBV5-6	TRBJ1-4
CASSVAPGNYGYTF	NA	NA	TRBV9	TRBJ1-2
CASTRGPTYEQYF	NA	NA	TRBV27	TRBJ2-7
CASSRRDSYEQYF	NA	NA	TRBV19	TRBJ2-7
CASSIEGRRGYGYTF	NA	NA	TRBV19	TRBJ1-2
CASRPTGTGRWNYNSPLHF	TRBD1	NA	TRBV7-6	TRBJ1-6
CASSSDSGNEKLFF	NA	NA	TRBV7-2	TRBJ1-4
CASSKILAGQETQYF	TRBD2	once	TRBV5-1	TRBJ2-5
CASSELTSGGFNEQFF	TRBD2	NA	TRBV25-1	TRBJ2-1
CAWSVLSTGGTTIYF	TRBD1	NA	TRBV30	TRBJ1-3
CASSLGGTTNEKLFF	NA	NA	TRBV5-1	TRBJ1-4
CATSRRAGGYNEQFF	TRBD2	NA	TRBV15	TRBJ2-1
CTSSQDLGEEQFF	NA	once	TRBV1	TRBJ2-1
CASSWRQDQETQYF	NA	once	TRBV7-6	TRBJ2-5
CASSLVGAGGARETQYF	NA	NA	TRBV7-2	TRBJ2-5
CASGLVPHPGGGSSYEQYF	NA	NA	TRBV12-5	TRBJ2-7
CASSLPGQGSAEQYF	TRBD1	NA	TRBV7-2	TRBJ2-7
CASSPGQPNTEAFF	TRBD1	NA	TRBV10-1	TRBJ1-1
CASSQPRTGSSYGYTF	TRBD1	NA	TRBV4-1	TRBJ1-2
CASSRKREGRDEQFF	TRBD2	NA	TRBV19	TRBJ2-1
CASSPAAGISQGHTF	NA	NA	TRBV9	TRBJ1-2
CASSRDRSSYNEQFF	NA	NA	TRBV7-3	TRBJ2-1
CASNQRTQTVGYTF	NA	NA	TRBV7-2	TRBJ1-2
CASNRLADYEQYF	TRBD2	NA	TRBV6-6	TRBJ2-7
CASKTDSEATGELFF	NA	NA	TRBV5-1	TRBJ2-2
CASSPQGLAGVNEQFF	TRBD2	NA	TRBV5-1	TRBJ2-1
CASSLSRGQSNTEAFF	NA	NA	TRBV5-1	TRBJ1-1
CASSFGAGGASTDTQYF	TRBD2	NA	TRBV7-2	TRBJ2-3
CASSYSGTSTDTQYF	TRBD2	NA	TRBV7-2	TRBJ2-3
CASSPPFDQPQHF	NA	NA	TRBV7-9	TRBJ1-5
CASSPTGTNYGYTF	TRBD1	NA	TRBV6-1	TRBJ1-2
CASSPRDRGWDTQYF	TRBD1	NA	TRBV5-6	TRBJ2-3
CASRLGQTNTGELFF	NA	NA	TRBV19	TRBJ2-2
CASSIWTGLTDTQYF	TRBD1	NA	TRBV19	TRBJ2-3
CASSESGNTEAFF	NA	NA	TRBV10-1	TRBJ1-1
CASRPAGGSNQPQHF	NA	NA	TRBV19	TRBJ1-5
CASIGTGGTGTGELFF	TRBD1	once	TRBV2	TRBJ2-2
CAISERGLANTGELFF	TRBD2	NA	TRBV10-3	TRBJ2-2